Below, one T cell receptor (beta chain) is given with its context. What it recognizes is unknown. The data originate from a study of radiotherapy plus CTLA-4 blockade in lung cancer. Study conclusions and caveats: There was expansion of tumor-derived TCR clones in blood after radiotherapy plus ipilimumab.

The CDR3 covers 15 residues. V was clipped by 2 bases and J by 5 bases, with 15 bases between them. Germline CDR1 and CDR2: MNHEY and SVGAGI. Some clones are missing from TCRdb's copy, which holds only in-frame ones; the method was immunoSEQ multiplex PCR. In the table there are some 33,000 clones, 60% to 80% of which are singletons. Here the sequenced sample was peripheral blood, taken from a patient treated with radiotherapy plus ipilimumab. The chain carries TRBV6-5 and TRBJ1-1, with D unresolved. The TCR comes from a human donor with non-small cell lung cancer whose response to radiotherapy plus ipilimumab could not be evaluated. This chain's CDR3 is CASSYNTAEGTEAFF. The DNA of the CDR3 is TGTGCCAGCAGTTACAATACCGCGGAAGGTACTGAAGCTTTCTTT.